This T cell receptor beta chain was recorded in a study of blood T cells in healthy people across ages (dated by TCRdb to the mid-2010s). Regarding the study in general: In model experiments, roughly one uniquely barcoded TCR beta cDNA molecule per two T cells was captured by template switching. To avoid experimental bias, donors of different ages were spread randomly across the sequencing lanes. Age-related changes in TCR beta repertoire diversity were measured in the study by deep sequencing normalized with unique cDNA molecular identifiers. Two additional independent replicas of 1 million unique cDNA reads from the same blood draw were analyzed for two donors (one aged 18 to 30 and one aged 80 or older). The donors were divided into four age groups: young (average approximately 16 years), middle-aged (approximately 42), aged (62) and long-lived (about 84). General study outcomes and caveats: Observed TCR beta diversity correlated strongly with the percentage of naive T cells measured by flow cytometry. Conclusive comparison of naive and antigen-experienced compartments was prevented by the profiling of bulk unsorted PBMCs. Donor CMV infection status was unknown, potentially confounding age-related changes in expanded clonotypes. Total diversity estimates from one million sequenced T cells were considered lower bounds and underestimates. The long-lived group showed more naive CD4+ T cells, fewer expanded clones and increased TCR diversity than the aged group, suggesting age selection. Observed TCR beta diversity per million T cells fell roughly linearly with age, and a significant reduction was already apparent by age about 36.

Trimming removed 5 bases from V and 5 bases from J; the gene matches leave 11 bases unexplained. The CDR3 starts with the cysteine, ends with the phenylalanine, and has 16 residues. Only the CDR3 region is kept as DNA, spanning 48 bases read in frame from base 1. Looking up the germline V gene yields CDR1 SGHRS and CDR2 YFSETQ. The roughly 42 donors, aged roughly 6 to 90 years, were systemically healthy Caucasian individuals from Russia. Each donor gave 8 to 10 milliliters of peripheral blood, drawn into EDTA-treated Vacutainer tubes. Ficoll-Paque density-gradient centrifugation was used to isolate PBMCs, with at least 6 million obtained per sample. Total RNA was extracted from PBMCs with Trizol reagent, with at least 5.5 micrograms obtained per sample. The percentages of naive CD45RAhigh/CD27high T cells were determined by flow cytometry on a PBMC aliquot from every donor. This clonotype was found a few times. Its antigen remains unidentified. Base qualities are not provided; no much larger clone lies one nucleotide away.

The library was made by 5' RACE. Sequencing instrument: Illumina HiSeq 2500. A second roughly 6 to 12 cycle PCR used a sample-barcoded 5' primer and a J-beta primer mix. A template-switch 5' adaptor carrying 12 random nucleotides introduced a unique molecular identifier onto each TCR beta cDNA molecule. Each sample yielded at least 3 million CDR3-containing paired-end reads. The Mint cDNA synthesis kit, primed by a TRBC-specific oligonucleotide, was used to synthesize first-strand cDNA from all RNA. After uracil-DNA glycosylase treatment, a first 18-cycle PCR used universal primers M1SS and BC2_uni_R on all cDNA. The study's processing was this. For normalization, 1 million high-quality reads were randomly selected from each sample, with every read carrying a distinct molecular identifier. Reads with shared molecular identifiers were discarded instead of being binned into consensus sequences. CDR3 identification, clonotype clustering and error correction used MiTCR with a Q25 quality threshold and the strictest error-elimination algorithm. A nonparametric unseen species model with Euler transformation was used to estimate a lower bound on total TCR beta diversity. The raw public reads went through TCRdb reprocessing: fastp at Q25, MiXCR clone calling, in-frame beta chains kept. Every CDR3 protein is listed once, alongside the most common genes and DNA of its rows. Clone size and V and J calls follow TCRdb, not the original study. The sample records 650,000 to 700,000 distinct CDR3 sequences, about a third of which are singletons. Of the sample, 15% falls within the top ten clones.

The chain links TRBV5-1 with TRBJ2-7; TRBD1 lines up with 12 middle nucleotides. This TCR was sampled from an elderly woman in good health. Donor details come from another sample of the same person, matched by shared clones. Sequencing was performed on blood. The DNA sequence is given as TGCGCCAGCAGTTTCAAACCGGGACAGGGGGCGAACGAGCAGTACTTC. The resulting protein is CASSFKPGQGANEQYF.